This T cell receptor beta chain stems from a study of CD8 T cells in ankylosing spondylitis. Germline values: CDR1 SGHKS, CDR2 YYEKEE (reference sequence). The CDR3 sequence is 14 residues long. V gave up 2 bases and J gave up 2 bases, with 11 bases separating them. This clonotype was counted only a few times. The antigen is unknown. A single record per CDR3 protein comes from TCRdb applying MiXCR to the 5' RACE reads. The sample consists of over 150,000 distinct CDR3 sequences, about 13% of them appearing once. Study outcomes and limitations: Blood from ankylosing spondylitis patients appeared to carry a characteristic roughly eight-variant TCR beta motif.

This clonotype was obtained from a male donor with ankylosing spondylitis or in good health (not recorded which). This sequence joins TRBV5-5 and TRBJ2-7, with D perhaps matching TRBD1 (5 bases). Sequenced: blood, either unsorted or a sorted T cell fraction (not recorded which). CDR3 sequence: CASSFRTPTYEQYF. As DNA, the CDR3 is TGTGCCAGCAGCTTTCGGACACCTACCTACGAGCAGTACTTC.